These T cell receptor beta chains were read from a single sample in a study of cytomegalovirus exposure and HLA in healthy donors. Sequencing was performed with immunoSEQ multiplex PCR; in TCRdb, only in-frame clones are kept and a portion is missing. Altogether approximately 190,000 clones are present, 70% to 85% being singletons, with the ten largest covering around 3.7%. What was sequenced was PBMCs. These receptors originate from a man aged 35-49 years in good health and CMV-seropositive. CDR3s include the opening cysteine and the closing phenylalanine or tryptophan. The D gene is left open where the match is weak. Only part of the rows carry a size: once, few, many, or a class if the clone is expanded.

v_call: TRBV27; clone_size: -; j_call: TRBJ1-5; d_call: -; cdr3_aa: CASSLSGAYNQPQHF; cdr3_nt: TGTGCCAGCAGTTTATCGGGGGCATACAATCAGCCCCAGCATTTT
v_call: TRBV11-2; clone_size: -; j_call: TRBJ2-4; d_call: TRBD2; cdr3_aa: CASSSRLAGGPCLRYF; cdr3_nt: TGTGCCAGCAGCTCCCGGCTAGCGGGGGGGCCCTGTTTGCGGTACTTC
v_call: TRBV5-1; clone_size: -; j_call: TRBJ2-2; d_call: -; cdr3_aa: CASSFSGVPGELFF; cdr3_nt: TGCGCCAGCAGCTTTTCAGGGGTCCCCGGGGAGCTGTTTTTT
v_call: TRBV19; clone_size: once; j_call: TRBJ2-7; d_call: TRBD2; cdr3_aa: CASSRGLAGPYEQYF; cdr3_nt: TGTGCCAGTAGTCGAGGACTAGCGGGACCCTACGAGCAGTACTTC
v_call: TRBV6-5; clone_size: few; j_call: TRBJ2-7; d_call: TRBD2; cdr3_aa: CASSSLAGPLYF; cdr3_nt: TGTGCCAGCAGTTCCCTAGCGGGCCCCCTGTACTTC
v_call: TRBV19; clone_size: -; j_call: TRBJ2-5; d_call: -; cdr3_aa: CASSESSIQQETQYF; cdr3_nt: TGTGCCAGTAGTGAGTCGTCGATCCAACAAGAGACCCAGTACTTC
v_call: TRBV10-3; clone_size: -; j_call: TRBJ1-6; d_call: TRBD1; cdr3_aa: CATQDRGGSPLHF; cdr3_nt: TGTGCCACTCAGGACAGGGGAGGCTCACCCCTCCACTTT
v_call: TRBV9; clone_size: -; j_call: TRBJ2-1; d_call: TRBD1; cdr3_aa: CASSVGGRGSYNEQFF; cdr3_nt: TGTGCCAGCAGCGTAGGAGGCAGGGGGTCCTACAATGAGCAGTTCTTC
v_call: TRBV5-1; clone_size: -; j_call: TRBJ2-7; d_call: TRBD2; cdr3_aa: CASSPSPGTTYEQYF; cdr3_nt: TGCGCCAGCAGCCCGTCCCCCGGGACTACATACGAGCAGTACTTC
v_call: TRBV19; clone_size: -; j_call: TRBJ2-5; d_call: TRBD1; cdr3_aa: CASSNDRGSRETQYF; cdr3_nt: TGTGCCAGTAGTAACGACAGGGGATCGAGGGAGACCCAGTACTTC
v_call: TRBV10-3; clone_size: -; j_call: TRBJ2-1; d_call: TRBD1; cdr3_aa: CAISDGDRNPSIGYNEQFF; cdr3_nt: TGTGCCATCAGTGATGGGGACAGGAATCCCTCGATCGGCTACAATGAGCAGTTCTTC
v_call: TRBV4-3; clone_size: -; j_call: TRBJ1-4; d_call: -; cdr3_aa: CASSQDVSRSLATNEKLFF; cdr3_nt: TGCGCCAGCAGCCAAGATGTGTCCAGGTCGCTTGCAACTAATGAAAAACTGTTTTTT
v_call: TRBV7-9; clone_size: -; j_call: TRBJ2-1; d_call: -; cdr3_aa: CASSFWSNEQFF; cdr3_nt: TGTGCCAGCAGCTTTTGGAGCAATGAGCAGTTCTTC
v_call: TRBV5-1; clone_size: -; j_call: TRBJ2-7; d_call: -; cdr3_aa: CASRTDAGNEQYF; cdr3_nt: TGCGCCAGCAGAACCGACGCAGGGAACGAGCAGTACTTC
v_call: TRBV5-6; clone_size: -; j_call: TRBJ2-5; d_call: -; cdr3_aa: CASSAGVEQYF; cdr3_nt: TGTGCCAGCAGCGCAGGGGTGGAGCAGTACTTC
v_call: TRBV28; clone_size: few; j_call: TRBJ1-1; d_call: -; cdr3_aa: CATRAGTEAFF; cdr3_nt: TGTGCCACCCGAGCCGGCACTGAAGCTTTCTTT
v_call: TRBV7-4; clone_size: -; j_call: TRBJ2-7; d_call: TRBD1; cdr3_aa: CASSLWGTGHDEQYF; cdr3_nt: TGTGCCAGCAGCTTATGGGGGACAGGGCACGACGAGCAGTACTTC